The T cell receptor beta chain under discussion was sequenced for a study of patients with pleural tuberculosis (dated by TCRdb to the mid-2010s). Sequencing was carried out with an Illumina Genome Analyzer IIx. The raw public data were reprocessed by TCRdb itself: fastp quality trimming at Q25, MiXCR clonotype calling, in-frame beta chains only. CDR3 protein sequences are deduplicated, and each keeps its most common genes and DNA. Here the sample has about 50,000 distinct CDR3 sequences; 5.5% to 8% occur a single time. Together, the top ten hold 15% to 20% of the sample. As encoded in the germline V gene (reference sequence), CDR1 is DFQATT while CDR2 is SNEGSKA. The CDR3 holds 13 amino acids from the cysteine to the phenylalanine. CDR3 DNA only is kept here, 39 bases in frame from base 1. The V and J ends are trimmed by 3 bases and 1 base, leaving 9 bases between them. In this sample, this clonotype turned up many times. The antigen this receptor binds is unknown. No much larger clone exists at a distance of one base, and base qualities are not known.

Recombination linked TRBV20-1 to TRBJ1-1; the D gene is perhaps TRBD1, from 5 matching bases. This TCR came from a human donor with pleural tuberculosis. Here is the DNA: TGCAGTGCTAGTTCGACAGAGAACACTGAAGCTTTCTTT. The encoded protein is CSASSTENTEAFF.